The entry that follows covers one T cell receptor beta chain sequence. Antigen: not known. The germline gives CDR1 SNHLY, CDR2 FYNNEI. V dropped 10 bases and J dropped 8 bases, with 13 bases sitting between them. This CDR3 has 11 amino acids. The data belong to a study of T cells in localized non-small cell lung cancer. Study results and caveats: Uninvolved adjacent lung had more T cell clonality than any other tissue, topping tumor.

The repertoire was sequenced with immunoSEQ multiplex PCR; TCRdb's copy has only in-frame clones and lacks some. The sample includes tens of thousands of clones, around 81% of them seen just once. Sequences were derived from PBMCs, sampled before any cancer treatment. This receptor was identified in a man aged 40-75 years with stage II squamous cell lung carcinoma. J is TRBJ2-3 and V is TRBV2; TRBD2 might be the D (5 bases). CDR3 in amino acids: CATGRDGTQYF. The CDR3, as DNA: TGTGCCACGGGGAGAGACGGTACGCAGTATTTT.